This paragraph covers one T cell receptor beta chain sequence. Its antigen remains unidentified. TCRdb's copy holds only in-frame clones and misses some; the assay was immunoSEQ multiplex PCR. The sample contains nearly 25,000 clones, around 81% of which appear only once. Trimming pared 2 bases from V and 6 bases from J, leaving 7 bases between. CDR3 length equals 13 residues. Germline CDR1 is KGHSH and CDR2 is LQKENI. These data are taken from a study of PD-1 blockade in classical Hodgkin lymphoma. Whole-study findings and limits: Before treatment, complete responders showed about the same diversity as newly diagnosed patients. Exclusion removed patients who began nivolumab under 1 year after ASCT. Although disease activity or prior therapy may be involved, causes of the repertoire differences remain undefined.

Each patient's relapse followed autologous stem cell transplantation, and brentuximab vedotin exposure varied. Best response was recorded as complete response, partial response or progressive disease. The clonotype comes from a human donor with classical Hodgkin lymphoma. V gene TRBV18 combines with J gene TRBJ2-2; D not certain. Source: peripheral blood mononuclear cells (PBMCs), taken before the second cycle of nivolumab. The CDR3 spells CASSPIPAGELFF. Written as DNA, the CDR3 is TGTGCCAGCTCACCAATACCCGCCGGGGAGCTGTTTTTT.